A selection of T cell receptor beta chains follows, all from one sample in a study of T cell responses to AZD1222 COVID-19 vaccine. The protocol was immunoSEQ multiplex PCR, while the TCRdb copy is restricted to in-frame clones and leaves out a portion. The data hold 150,000 to 200,000 clones, with approximately 91% observed a single time. This sample comprised peripheral blood, obtained on day 0 of AZD1222 vaccination. The receptor source for this set is an adult in good health. The conserved cysteine and the conserved F or W are not part of the CDR3 here. The order of the fields is V gene, CDR3 protein.

TRBV20-1	SARDTDTQY
TRBV6-2/TRBV6-3	ASSSRASGNNQPQH
TRBV7-8	ASSLGSRFNSPLH
TRBV11-3	ASSDRGNTEAF
TRBV5-4	ASSLGWGTGANVLT
TRBV28	ASSWGGQGEKLF
TRBV5-8	ASSLATGRPYEQY
TRBV6-5	ASSQTGKNEQF
TRBV18	ASSATGDTEAF
TRBV2	ASSEGLAGGYEQF
TRBV19	ASAGLYSYNEQF
TRBV7-3	ASSLTARGVNTGELF
TRBV4-3	ASIWLAGFNEQF
TRBV9	ASSAPGTGGEYGYT
TRBV10-3	AVTSGSNTDTQY
TRBV7-8	ASSLVVLDRVTNEQF
TRBV5-1	ASSSLQGGRTEAF
TRBV2	ASTSEVARGNTIY
TRBV19	ASSIGQISNQPQH
TRBV6-6	ASSYSTANYGYT
TRBV3-1/TRBV3-2	ASSQARGGGEKLF
TRBV3-1/TRBV3-2	ASSQVSGTYGYT
TRBV3-1/TRBV3-2	ASSLTAGGNSPLH
TRBV28	ASSLRASSYNSPLH
TRBV6-2/TRBV6-3	ASSLGTGGGYT
TRBV6-5	ASSSRQGALVYT
TRBV28	ASRPPTLGNTEAF
TRBV6-5	ASSYRGALGETQY
TRBV9	ASSPGRLSNQPQH
TRBV9	ASSASTGDVYGYT
TRBV19	ASSPDWGETQY
TRBV6-5	ASSYGTGGGGGELF
TRBV5-4	ASSFEGLAGAREQY
TRBV5-4	ASSTPGQRNTEAF
TRBV7-9	ASSLHSLADYGYT
TRBV19	ASSLTLRQGASSPLH
TRBV28	ASSAPGSSYGQY
TRBV5-4	ASSLLGTINNEQF
TRBV5-6	ASSLFGDRVNSPLH
TRBV19	ASKRQGGDQPQH
TRBV6-5	ASRDRGWQPQH
TRBV28	ASSLITENTEAF
TRBV21-1	ASSKLVNYSNQPQH
TRBV5-6	ASSPEMAGGGEKLF
TRBV28	ASSIRGTGNYGYT
TRBV28	ASCSATSSINIQY
TRBV7-6	ASSADRTIMNTEAF
TRBV30	AWSPRGGNRNTIY
TRBV9	ASSVGSSGRTGELF
TRBV7-9	ASRGGPEDSSGNTIY
TRBV30	AWSGGTLSNQPQH